The sequence of this T cell receptor beta chain was determined in a study of blood T cell repertoires in COVID-19. Germline CDR1 is SGHTS and CDR2 is YDEGEE. Trimming removed 0 bases from V and 7 bases from J, with 14 bases in between. The CDR3 runs 15 residues. Profiled with immunoSEQ multiplex PCR; TCRdb holds only in-frame clones, not every one. In the table there are about 41,000 clones, around 83% of which are singletons. This TCR was sampled from a woman of 80 years or more with active or convalescent COVID-19. V and J are TRBV5-8 and TRBJ2-1; D is perhaps TRBD2 (6 bases). The sequenced material came from peripheral blood. CDR3 nucleotides: TGTGCCAGCAGCTTGGCAGGCGGGATACGGAATGAGCAGTTCTTC. It yields the protein CASSLAGGIRNEQFF.